The rows below give T cell receptor beta chains drawn from one sample of a study of molecular identifiers for immune sequencing clone quantification. TCRdb independently ran MiXCR on the PCR reads; one entry per CDR3 protein. The sample lists approximately 100,000 distinct CDR3 sequences; 36% were seen once. The sample consisted of naive CD8+ T cells from blood, with Jurkat cell RNA spiked in. The receptors originated from a human donor in good health. Some libraries in this study had Jurkat cell RNA spiked in. Both conserved end residues are part of each CDR3. A D gene is named only where the DNA matches it firmly. Some rows have no size entry. The others give once, few or many, or a class for an expanded clone.

V gene	clone size	D gene	J gene	CDR3 protein	CDR3 DNA
TRBV7-6	.	.	TRBJ2-5	CASSLDISAQESQYF	TGTGCCAGCAGCTTAGATATAAGCGCCCAAGAGTCCCAGTACTTC
TRBV7-8	.	.	TRBJ1-2	CASSYRERVDGYTF	TGTGCCAGCAGCTACAGGGAAAGAGTGGATGGCTACACCTTC
TRBV15	many	.	TRBJ2-2	CATSREVETGELFF	TGTGCCACCAGCAGAGAAGTAGAGACCGGGGAGCTGTTTTTT
TRBV28	.	.	TRBJ2-2	CASRGRLPNTGELFF	TGTGCCAGCAGGGGCAGGCTTCCGAACACCGGGGAGCTGTTTTTT
TRBV7-3	.	.	TRBJ2-7	CASSLLTKSYEQYF	TGTGCCAGCAGCTTACTGACGAAGTCCTACGAGCAGTACTTC
TRBV28	.	.	TRBJ1-1	CASSISYGTPHTEAFF	TGTGCCAGCAGTATCTCATACGGGACACCCCACACTGAAGCTTTCTTT
TRBV28	many	.	TRBJ1-6	CASSFLRDNSPLHF	TGTGCCAGCAGTTTTCTCAGGGACAATTCACCCCTCCACTTT
TRBV4-3	many	.	TRBJ2-4	CASSQSLLAVAGRYF	TGCGCCAGCAGCCAGTCGCTTTTGGCAGTAGCCGGGAGGTACTTC
TRBV28	many	TRBD1	TRBJ2-3	CASSLPTGAADTQYF	TGTGCCAGCAGTTTGCCCACAGGGGCCGCAGATACGCAGTATTTT
TRBV20-1	.	.	TRBJ1-5	CSATPGDDQPQHF	TGCAGTGCCACCCCAGGGGACGATCAGCCCCAGCATTTT
TRBV28	.	.	TRBJ2-1	CASTPDAFNEQFF	TGTGCCAGCACCCCGGACGCTTTCAATGAGCAGTTCTTC
TRBV5-5	many	.	TRBJ1-6	CASSLGWGHSYNSPLHF	TGTGCCAGCAGCTTGGGCTGGGGGCATTCCTATAATTCACCCCTCCACTTT
TRBV13	few	TRBD1	TRBJ1-2	CASSLGQGSYGYTF	TGTGCCAGCAGCTTGGGACAGGGATCCTATGGCTACACCTTC
TRBV28	.	.	TRBJ2-5	CASRTHGGQETQYF	TGTGCCAGTAGAACGCACGGGGGACAAGAGACCCAGTACTTC
TRBV6-1	.	TRBD2	TRBJ2-3	CASYKVLAGFTDTQYF	TGTGCCAGTTACAAAGTGCTAGCGGGGTTCACAGATACGCAGTATTTT
TRBV11-2	.	.	TRBJ2-1	CASSLGQYQETQFF	TGTGCCAGCAGCTTAGGCCAGTACCAAGAGACCCAGTTCTTC
TRBV25-1	.	.	TRBJ1-1	CASSVTGGLTEAIF	TGTGCCAGCAGTGTGACAGGCGGGCTCACTGAAGCTATCTTT
TRBV6-2/TRBV6-3	.	TRBD2	TRBJ2-1	CASSYWEGGYNEQFF	TGTGCCAGCAGTTACTGGGAGGGAGGCTACAATGAGCAGTTCTTC
TRBV20-1	.	.	TRBJ2-7	CSAREDGAYEQSF	TGCAGTGCTAGAGAGGACGGGGCCTACGAGCAGTCCTTC
TRBV5-6	.	.	TRBJ1-5	CASSCGGPPPQHF	TGTGCCAGCAGCTGTGGGGGACCGCCGCCCCAGCATTTT
TRBV27	.	TRBD2	TRBJ2-7	CASRTSGSQYEQYF	TGTGCCAGCCGGACTAGCGGGAGTCAGTACGAGCAGTACTTC
TRBV28	.	.	TRBJ2-7	CASSFEGLTNELYF	TGTGCCAGCAGTTTTGAGGGGCTGACCAACGAGCTGTACTTC
TRBV28	.	.	TRBJ1-6	CASSFYSSYNSPLHF	TGTGCCAGCAGTTTTTATAGCTCCTATAATTCACCCCTCCACTTT
TRBV27	.	TRBD1	TRBJ2-1	CASSFSGQGSPGNEQFF	TGTGCCAGCAGTTTTTCGGGACAGGGTTCCCCTGGCAATGAGCAGTTCTTC
TRBV29-1	many	TRBD1	TRBJ2-3	CSVPGQGPDTQYF	TGCAGCGTCCCGGGACAGGGACCAGATACGCAGTATTTT
TRBV7-9	few	.	TRBJ2-7	CASSPSLGDEQYF	TGTGCCAGCAGCCCATCCCTAGGGGACGAGCAGTACTTC
TRBV27	.	TRBD2	TRBJ2-7	CASSLVAGVYEQYF	TGTGCCAGCAGTTTAGTAGCGGGAGTCTACGAGCAGTACTTC
TRBV29-1	once	.	TRBJ1-1	CSVEGGGRTEAYF	TGCAGCGTTGAAGGGGGGGGAAGAACAGAAGCTTACTTT
TRBV7-9	.	TRBD2	TRBJ2-1	CASSHSGRAYHEQFF	TGTGCCAGCAGCCATAGCGGGAGGGCCTACCATGAGCAGTTCTTC
TRBV4-1	.	.	TRBJ2-3	CASRQVPLALNTQYF	TGCGCCAGCCGCCAAGTTCCCTTGGCCCTTAATACGCAGTATTTT
TRBV19	many	TRBD2	TRBJ2-3	CASSPSGSTDTQYF	TGTGCCAGCAGCCCTAGCGGGAGCACAGATACGCAGTATTTT
TRBV20-1	.	.	TRBJ1-1	CSPAGGLNTEAFF	TGCAGCCCTGCCGGGGGTTTGAACACTGAAGCTTTCTTT
TRBV28	many	.	TRBJ2-7	CASTPGYEQYF	TGTGCCAGCACCCCGGGGTACGAGCAGTACTTC
TRBV20-1	many	.	TRBJ1-1	CSTPAPANTEAFF	TGCAGTACGCCGGCTCCAGCGAACACTGAAGCTTTCTTT
TRBV28	.	TRBD1	TRBJ1-6	CASSFYRGTGNSPLHF	TGTGCCAGCAGTTTCTACCGCGGGACAGGGAATTCACCCCTCCACTTT
TRBV6-4	few	.	TRBJ2-1	CASSYSQNNEQFF	TGTGCCAGCAGTTACTCGCAGAACAATGAGCAGTTCTTC
TRBV27	.	.	TRBJ2-7	CASSPWAGYEQYF	TGTGCCAGCAGTCCATGGGCGGGGTACGAGCAGTACTTC
TRBV20-1	.	.	TRBJ1-5	CSARDEGYSNQPQHF	TGCAGTGCTAGAGATGAGGGATATAGCAATCAGCCCCAGCATTTT
TRBV28	few	.	TRBJ2-7	CASSFEVPPYEQYF	TGTGCCAGCAGTTTTGAGGTCCCGCCCTACGAGCAGTACTTC
TRBV4-1	.	.	TRBJ1-5	CASRFGGGGNQPQHF	TGCGCCAGCAGATTTGGGGGAGGTGGCAATCAGCCCCAGCATTTT
TRBV4-1	.	TRBD2	TRBJ2-1	CASSTRLADHTEQFF	TGCGCCAGCAGCACCCGACTAGCCGACCACACTGAGCAGTTCTTC
TRBV9	.	.	TRBJ1-5	CASSVGGASNQPQQF	TGCGCCAGCAGCGTAGGGGGGGCTAGCAATCAGCCCCAGCAATTT
TRBV7-2	many	.	TRBJ2-7	CASSTKPGDSYEQYF	TGTGCCAGCAGCACTAAGCCGGGGGATTCCTACGAGCAGTACTTC
TRBV7-2	once	TRBD1	TRBJ1-2	CASSYTSGQLNYGYTF	TGTGCCAGCAGCTATACGTCGGGACAGCTTAACTATGGCTACACCTTC
TRBV28	.	.	TRBJ2-7	CASSFRNDLGYEQYF	TGTGCCAGCAGTTTTCGGAATGATTTGGGCTACGAGCAGTACTTC
TRBV29-1	.	.	TRBJ2-1	CSVESFNEQFF	TGCAGCGTTGAATCCTTCAATGAGCAGTTCTTC
TRBV12-3/TRBV12-4	few	TRBD1	TRBJ1-1	CASWTGSFLATEAFF	TGTGCCAGCTGGACAGGTTCGTTTTTAGCCACTGAAGCTTTCTTT
TRBV3-1	.	TRBD1	TRBJ2-7	CASSQYRGSSYEQYF	TGTGCCAGCAGCCAATACAGGGGTAGTTCCTACGAGCAGTACTTC
TRBV7-9	.	.	TRBJ2-7	CASSPGLDYEQYF	TGTGCCAGCAGCCCCGGACTCGACTACGAGCAGTACTTC
TRBV5-6	few	.	TRBJ2-3	CASSWTRVYTDTQYF	TGTGCCAGCAGCTGGACCAGAGTTTACACAGATACGCAGTATTTT
TRBV5-1	.	.	TRBJ2-7	CASSSSGVLYEQYF	TGCGCCAGCAGCTCTAGTGGTGTTCTCTACGAGCAGTACTTC
TRBV5-5	.	.	TRBJ2-1	CASSLVQSYNEQFF	TGTGCCAGCAGCTTGGTTCAGTCCTACAATGAGCAGTTCTTC
TRBV15	few	TRBD2	TRBJ2-3	CATALAGTDTQYF	TGTGCCACCGCACTAGCGGGAACAGATACGCAGTATTTT
TRBV27	.	.	TRBJ2-7	CASSSGPDSPLEQYF	TGTGCCAGCAGTTCAGGACCAGATTCGCCTCTCGAGCAGTACTTC
TRBV7-9	few	TRBD1	TRBJ2-5	CASSLQGEYQETQYF	TGTGCCAGCAGCTTGCAGGGGGAGTACCAAGAGACCCAGTACTTC